The clone carrying this T cell receptor (beta chain) was found a few times. What it recognizes is unknown. Germline V gives CDR1 MNHEY, CDR2 SMNVEV (reference sequence). V lost 7 bases, J lost 5 bases, and 7 bases stayed unmatched. This CDR3 comprises 13 residues. This entry belongs to a study of T-cell reconstitution after alpha-beta-depleted transplantation in children. Study-level results: There were reportedly several hundred expanded graft clones from which alpha-beta T cells came about two months after transplant.

Unique molecular identifiers were incorporated during preparation of the TCRbeta library. TCRdb used MiXCR to reprocess the PCR reads, holding one entry per CDR3 protein. The table lists about 58,000 distinct CDR3 sequences, about 40% of them singletons. The sample here was PBMCs, mostly from graft donor cells, taken 360 days after TCRalphabeta/CD19-depleted stem cell transplant. This chain connects TRBV27 to TRBJ1-1, with 7 nucleotides matching TRBD1. The TCR comes from a male patient aged 10-17 years who had a stem cell transplant for acute lymphoblastic leukemia, so the T cells may come from the graft donor. CDR3 protein: CASTGEGATEAFF. As DNA, the CDR3 is TGTGCCAGCACGGGGGAGGGGGCAACTGAAGCTTTCTTT.